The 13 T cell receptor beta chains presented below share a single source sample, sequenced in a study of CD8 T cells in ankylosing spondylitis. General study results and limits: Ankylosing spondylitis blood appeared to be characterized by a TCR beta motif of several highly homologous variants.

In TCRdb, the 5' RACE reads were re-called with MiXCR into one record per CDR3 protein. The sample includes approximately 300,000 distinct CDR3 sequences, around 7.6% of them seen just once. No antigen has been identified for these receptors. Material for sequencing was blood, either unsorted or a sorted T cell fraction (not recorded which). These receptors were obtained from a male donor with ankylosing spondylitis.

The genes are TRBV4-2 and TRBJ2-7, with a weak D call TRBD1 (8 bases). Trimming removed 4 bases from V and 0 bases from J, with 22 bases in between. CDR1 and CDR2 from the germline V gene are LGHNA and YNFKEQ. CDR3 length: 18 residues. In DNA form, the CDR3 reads TGTGCCAGCAGCCCCAGGGGGCTAGGGGGGGTTAGCTCCTACGAGCAGTACTTC. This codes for CASSPRGLGGVSSYEQYF.

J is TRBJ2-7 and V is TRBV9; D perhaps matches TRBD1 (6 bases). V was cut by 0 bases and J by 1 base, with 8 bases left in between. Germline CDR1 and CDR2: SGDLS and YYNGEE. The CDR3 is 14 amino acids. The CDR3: CASSVEGESYEQYF. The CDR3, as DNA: TGTGCCAGCAGCGTAGAGGGGGAATCCTACGAGCAGTACTTC.

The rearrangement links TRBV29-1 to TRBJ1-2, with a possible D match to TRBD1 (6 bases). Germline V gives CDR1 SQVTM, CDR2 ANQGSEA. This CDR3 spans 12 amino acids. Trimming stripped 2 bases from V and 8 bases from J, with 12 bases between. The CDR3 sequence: CSVELGARGYTF. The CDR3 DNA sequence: TGCAGCGTTGAACTGGGGGCACGGGGCTACACCTTC.

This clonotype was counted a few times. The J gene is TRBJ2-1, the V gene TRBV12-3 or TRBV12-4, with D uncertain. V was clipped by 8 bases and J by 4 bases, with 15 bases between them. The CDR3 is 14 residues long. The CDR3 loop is CASRKPGRYNEQFF. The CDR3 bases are TGTGCCAGCCGAAAACCCGGGCGTTACAATGAGCAGTTCTTC.

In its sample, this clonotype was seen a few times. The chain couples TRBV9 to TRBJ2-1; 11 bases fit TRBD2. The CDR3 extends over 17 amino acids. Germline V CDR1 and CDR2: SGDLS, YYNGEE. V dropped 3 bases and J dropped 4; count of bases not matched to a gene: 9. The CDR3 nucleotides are TGTGCCAGCAGCGATCGCCGGACTAGCGGGCTTTACAATGAGCAGTTCTTC. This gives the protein CASSDRRTSGLYNEQFF.

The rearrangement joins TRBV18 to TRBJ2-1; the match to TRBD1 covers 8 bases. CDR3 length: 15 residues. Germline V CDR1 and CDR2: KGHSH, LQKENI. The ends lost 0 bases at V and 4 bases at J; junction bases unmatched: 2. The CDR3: CASSPPRTGYNEQFF. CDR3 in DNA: TGTGCCAGCTCACCACCCAGGACAGGGTACAATGAGCAGTTCTTC.

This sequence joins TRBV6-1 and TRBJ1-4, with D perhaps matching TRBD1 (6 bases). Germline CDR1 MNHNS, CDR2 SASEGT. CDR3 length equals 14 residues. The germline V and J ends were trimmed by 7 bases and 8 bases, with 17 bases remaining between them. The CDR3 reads CASNDRGGGEKLFF. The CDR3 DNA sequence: TGTGCCAGCAACGATAGGGGGGGCGGCGAAAAACTGTTTTTT.

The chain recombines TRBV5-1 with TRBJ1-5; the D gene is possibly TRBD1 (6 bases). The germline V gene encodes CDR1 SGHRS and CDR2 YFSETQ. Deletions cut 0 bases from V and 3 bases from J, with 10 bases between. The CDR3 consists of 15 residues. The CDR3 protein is CASSLAGGANQPQHF. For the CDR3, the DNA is TGCGCCAGCAGCTTGGCCGGGGGGGCCAATCAGCCCCAGCATTTT.

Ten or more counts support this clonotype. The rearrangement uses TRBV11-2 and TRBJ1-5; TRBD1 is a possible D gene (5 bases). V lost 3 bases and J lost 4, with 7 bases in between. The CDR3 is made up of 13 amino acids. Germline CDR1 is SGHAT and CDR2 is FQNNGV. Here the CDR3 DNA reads TGTGCCAGCAGCTTGAACAGGAATCAGCCCCAGCATTTT. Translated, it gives CASSLNRNQPQHF.

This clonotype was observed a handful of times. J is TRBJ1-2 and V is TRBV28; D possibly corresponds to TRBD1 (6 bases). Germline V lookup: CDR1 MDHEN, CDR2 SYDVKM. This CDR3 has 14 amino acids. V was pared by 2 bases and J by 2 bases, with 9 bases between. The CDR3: CASSLHRDNYGYTF. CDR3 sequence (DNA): TGTGCCAGCAGTTTACACAGGGACAACTATGGCTACACCTTC.

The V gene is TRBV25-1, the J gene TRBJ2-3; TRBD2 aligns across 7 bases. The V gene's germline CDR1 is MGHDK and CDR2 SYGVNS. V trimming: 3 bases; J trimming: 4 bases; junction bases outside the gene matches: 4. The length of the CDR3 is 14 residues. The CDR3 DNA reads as TGTGCCAGCAGTGAGCGGGAGTCGGCAGATACGCAGTATTTT. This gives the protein CASSERESADTQYF. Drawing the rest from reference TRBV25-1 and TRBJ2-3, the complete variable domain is EADIYQTPRYLVIGTGKKITLECSQTMGHDKMYWYQQDPGMELHLIHYSYGVNSTEKGDLSSESTVSRIRTEHFPLTLESARPSHTSQYLCASSERESADTQYFGPGTRLTVL.

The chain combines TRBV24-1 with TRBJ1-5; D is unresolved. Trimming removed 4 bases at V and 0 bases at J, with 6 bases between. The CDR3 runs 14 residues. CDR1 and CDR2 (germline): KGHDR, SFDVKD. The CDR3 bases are TGTGCCACCAGTGAAGAATATAGCAATCAGCCCCAGCATTTT. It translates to CATSEEYSNQPQHF.

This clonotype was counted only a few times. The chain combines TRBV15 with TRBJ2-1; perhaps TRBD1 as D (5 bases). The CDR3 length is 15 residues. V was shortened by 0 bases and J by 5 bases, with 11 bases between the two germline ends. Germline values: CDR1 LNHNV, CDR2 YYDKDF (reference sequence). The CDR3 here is CATSRDRRANNEQFF. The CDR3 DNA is TGTGCCACCAGCAGAGATCGCAGGGCTAACAATGAGCAGTTCTTC.